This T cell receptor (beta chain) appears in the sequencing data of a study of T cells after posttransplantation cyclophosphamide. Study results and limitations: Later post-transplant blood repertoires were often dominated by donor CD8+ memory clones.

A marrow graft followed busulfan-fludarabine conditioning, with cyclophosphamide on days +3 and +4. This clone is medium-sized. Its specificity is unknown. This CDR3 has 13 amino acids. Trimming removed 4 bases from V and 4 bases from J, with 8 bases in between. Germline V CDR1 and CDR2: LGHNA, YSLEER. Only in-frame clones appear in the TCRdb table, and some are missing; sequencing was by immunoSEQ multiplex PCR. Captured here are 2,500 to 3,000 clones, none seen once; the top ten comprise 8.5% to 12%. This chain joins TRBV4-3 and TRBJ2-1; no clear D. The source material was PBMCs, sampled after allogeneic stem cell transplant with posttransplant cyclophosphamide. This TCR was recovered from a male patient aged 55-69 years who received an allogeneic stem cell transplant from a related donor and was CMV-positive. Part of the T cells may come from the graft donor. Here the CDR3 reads CASSPTVYNEQFF. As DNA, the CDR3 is TGCGCCAGCAGCCCCACAGTTTACAATGAGCAGTTCTTC.